This T cell receptor beta chain was retrieved from a study of control samples from healthy donors and cancer patients. In germline, CDR1 is SGHAT, CDR2 FQNNGV. Trimming took 5 bases from V and 4 from J; bases not matched to a gene: 5. The CDR3 has 15 amino acids. Produced via immunoSEQ multiplex PCR; TCRdb's table is partial and in-frame only. The sample yields roughly 90,000 clones, 85% to 95% seen once. The clonotype comes from a woman in her 30s in good health. Material: blood. The V and J genes are TRBV11-2 and TRBJ2-7; 13 bases agree with TRBD2. The CDR3: CASSPWTSGSYEQYF. The CDR3 coding sequence is TGTGCCAGCAGCCCTTGGACTAGCGGGAGTTACGAGCAGTACTTC.